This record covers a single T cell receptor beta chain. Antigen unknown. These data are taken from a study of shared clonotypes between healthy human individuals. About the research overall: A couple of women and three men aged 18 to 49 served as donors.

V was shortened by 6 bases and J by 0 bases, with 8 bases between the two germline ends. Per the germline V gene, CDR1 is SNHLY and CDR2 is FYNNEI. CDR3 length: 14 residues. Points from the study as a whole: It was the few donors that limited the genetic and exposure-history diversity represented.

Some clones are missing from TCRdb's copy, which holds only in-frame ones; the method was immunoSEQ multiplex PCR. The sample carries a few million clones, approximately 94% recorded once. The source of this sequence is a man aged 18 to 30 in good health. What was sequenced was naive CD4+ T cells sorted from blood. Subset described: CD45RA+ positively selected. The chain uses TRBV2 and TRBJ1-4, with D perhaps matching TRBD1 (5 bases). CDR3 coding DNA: TGTGCCAGCAGGTCAGGGACAACTAATGAAAAACTGTTTTTT. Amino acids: CASRSGTTNEKLFF.